What follows describes a single TCR beta chain. This sample was taken from a study of blood T cells in healthy people across ages. Then a second PCR, running roughly 7 to 11 cycles, was carried out with a sample-barcoded 5' primer and a J-beta primer mix. TCRdb processed the 5' RACE reads anew with MiXCR; each CDR3 protein has one entry. The sample consists of 700,000 or so distinct CDR3 sequences, approximately 40% of them appearing once. CDR1 is DFQATT and CDR2 is SNEGSKA in the germline V gene (reference sequence). The CDR3 totals 14 residues. Trimming removed 6 bases from V and 3 bases from J, with 18 bases in between.

The sequence derives from an elderly man in good health. Sequencing was carried out using blood. The chain carries TRBV20-1 and TRBJ2-7; unclear D gene. The CDR3 DNA reads as TGCAGTGCCCGCCTGAGACGGGTGGGCTACGAGCAGTACTTC. Its translation is CSARLRRVGYEQYF.